Following are 23 T cell receptor beta chains from one sample sequenced in a study of control samples from healthy donors and cancer patients. Using immunoSEQ multiplex PCR, the repertoire was profiled, and TCRdb retains in-frame clones only, with some absent. The sample holds some 100,000 clones, around nine tenths seen once. Specimen: blood. These receptors originate from a man between 25 and 39 years old in good health.

This clone was seen more than once but under ten times. The chain couples TRBV3-1 (or the pseudogene TRBV3-2) to TRBJ2-3; 8 bases match TRBD2. This CDR3 has 16 residues. Trimming removed 4 bases from V and 4 bases from J; junction bases left unmatched: 10. From germline, CDR1 is LGHDT and CDR2 YNNKEL (reference sequence). The chain's CDR3 is CASSRSGRAGADTQYF. CDR3 bases: TGTGCCAGCAGCCGTAGCGGCCGAGCGGGAGCAGATACGCAGTATTTT.

The genes are TRBV5-1 and TRBJ2-7, with D perhaps TRBD1 or TRBD2 (5 bases each). Germline CDR1 reads SGHRS; CDR2 reads YFSETQ. The CDR3 runs to 14 residues. Trimming removed 0 bases at V and 5 bases at J, with 12 bases between. As DNA, the CDR3 is TGCGCCAGCAGCTTGGGAGGGGTTGAGGACGAGCAGTACTTC. Its protein product is CASSLGGVEDEQYF.

There are a few counts of this clone. The chain recombines TRBV7-2 with TRBJ1-4; no definite D call. This CDR3 has 13 residues. In germline, CDR1 is SGHTA, CDR2 FQGNSA. Trimming removed 1 base from V and 11 bases from J, with 11 bases in between. Here the CDR3 DNA reads TGTGCCAGCAGCTTAGATCTCGCGGGTAAACTGTTTTTT. Its protein is CASSLDLAGKLFF.

This clone was counted between two and nine times. This rearrangement joins TRBV30 to TRBJ1-6; 7 positions match TRBD1. The germline V gene has CDR1 GTSNPN and CDR2 SVGIG (reference sequence). The CDR3 covers 14 residues. V lost 8 bases, J lost 3 bases, and 7 bases stayed unmatched. This CDR3 is CARTQGNYNSPLHF. CDR3 DNA: TGTGCCCGGACACAGGGGAACTATAATTCACCCCTCCACTTT.

The CDR3 nucleotides read TGCAGCGGGCAGTTCTCCTACGAGCAGTACTTC. Its protein is CSGQFSYEQYF. The chain joins TRBV29-1 to TRBJ2-7; D is undetermined. The V and J ends lost 7 bases and 0 bases respectively, with 7 bases between them. Germline loops: CDR1 SQVTM, CDR2 ANQGSEA. The CDR3 has 11 amino acids.

In DNA form, the CDR3 reads TGTGCCAGCAGCTTAGGCCTGACCCAAGAGACCCAGTACTTC. Translating it yields CASSLGLTQETQYF. The rearrangement joins TRBV11-2 to TRBJ2-5; D is uncertain. CDR3 length: 14 amino acids. Between the trimmed V and J ends, which lost 1 base and 1 base, there was a span of 7 bases. In germline, CDR1 is SGHAT, CDR2 FQNNGV.

The V gene is TRBV28, the J gene TRBJ2-3; D might be TRBD1 (6 bases). The CDR3 is 15 residues long. Trimming stripped 3 bases from V and 4 bases from J, with 14 bases between. The germline V gene encodes CDR1 MDHEN and CDR2 SYDVKM. The CDR3 DNA reads TGTGCCAGCAGTTTTTTGGGGGCGGGCGCAGATACGCAGTATTTT. Translation: CASSFLGAGADTQYF.

The chain has TRBV5-4 and TRBJ1-6; the D gene is possibly TRBD1 (6 bases). Germline V lookup: CDR1 SGHNT, CDR2 YYREEE (reference sequence). The V end lost 0 bases, the J end lost 9 bases, and 16 bases lay between the germline ends. The CDR3 runs 16 residues. CDR3 DNA: TGTGCCAGCAGCTTGGCCGTTTCAGGGGCAATTTCACCCCTCCACTTT. Protein product: CASSLAVSGAISPLHF.

The chain employs TRBV6-5 and TRBJ2-1, with TRBD2 identical over 11 bases. CDR1 and CDR2 (germline): MNHEY, SVGAGI. The CDR3 totals 14 residues. J was trimmed by 8 bases and V by 7 bases; bases with no gene match: 7. This CDR3 reads CASMGSGRDDEQFF. CDR3 in DNA: TGTGCCAGCATGGGTAGCGGGAGGGATGATGAGCAGTTCTTC.

V and J are TRBV7-5 and TRBJ2-7; the table assigns TRBD2, which was not confirmed against the DNA. TRBV7-5 is a recognized pseudogene. CDR3 size: 15 residues. The CDR3 spells CVGVAGVCDEPEQYF. The CDR3 DNA reads TGTGTGGGAGTAGCGGGAGTCTGTGACGAGCCCGAGCAGTACTTC.

The gene calls are TRBV5-4 and TRBJ2-1; D is unclear. This CDR3 has 16 amino acids. Trimming pared 0 bases from V and 3 bases from J, leaving 13 bases between. Germline-derived CDR1 and CDR2 are SGHNT and YYREEE (reference sequence). CDR3 coding DNA: TGTGCCAGCAGCTTGGGTGGGATGACGGACTACAATGAGCAGTTCTTC. Amino acids: CASSLGGMTDYNEQFF.

The V gene is TRBV4-3, the J gene TRBJ2-1; the D call may be TRBD1 or TRBD2 (5 bases each). V lost 1 base and J lost 10, with 14 bases in between. This CDR3 spans 14 amino acids. The germline V gene has CDR1 LGHNA and CDR2 YSLEER. CDR3 in DNA: TGCGCCAGCAGCCAAGCCGGGGCGTCGGGGGAGCAGTTCTTC. Encoded protein: CASSQAGASGEQFF.

J is TRBJ2-7 and V is TRBV12-3 or TRBV12-4; 7 bases match TRBD1. The V gene end was trimmed by 5 bases and the J gene end by 9 bases; junction bases not matched to a gene: 10. There are 13 residues in the CDR3. CDR3 DNA sequence: TGTGCCAGCAGTCAAATTAGACAGGGACGGCAGTACTTC. It encodes CASSQIRQGRQYF.

The table lists this clone with a few counts. The J gene is TRBJ2-7, the V gene TRBV2; D is undetermined. V was cut by 4 bases and J by 2 bases, with 12 bases left in between. Germline-derived CDR1 and CDR2 are SNHLY and FYNNEI. This CDR3 spans 14 amino acids. The CDR3 sequence is CASSVETPAYEQYF. The CDR3 region has the DNA TGTGCCAGCAGTGTCGAAACGCCAGCCTACGAGCAGTACTTC.

This sequence joins TRBV24-1 and TRBJ1-5; no reliable D call. In germline, CDR1 is KGHDR, CDR2 SFDVKD. This CDR3 has 12 residues. V was pared by 2 bases and J by 9 bases, with 7 bases between. CDR3 in amino acids: CATSDSEVPQHF. The CDR3 nucleotides read TGTGCCACCAGTGATTCTGAGGTGCCCCAGCATTTT.

This sequence joins TRBV7-8 and TRBJ2-2, with 13 nucleotides matching TRBD2. Germline values: CDR1 SGHVS, CDR2 FQNEAQ. The trim removed 7 bases at V and 3 bases at J, leaving 11 bases unmatched. The CDR3 is 18 amino acids. The CDR3 DNA reads TGTGCCAGCACTTCCGGGACTAGCGGGGCAGGGGACACCGGGGAGCTGTTTTTT. Protein sequence: CASTSGTSGAGDTGELFF. Variable domain in full (rest from reference TRBV7-8 and TRBJ2-2): GAGVSQSPRYKVAKRGQDVALRCDPISGHVSLFWYQQALGQGPEFLTYFQNEAQLDKSGLPSDRFFAERPEGSVSTLKIQRTQQEDSAVYLCASTSGTSGAGDTGELFFGEGSRLTVL.

This clone was found once. This rearrangement joins TRBV24-1 to TRBJ2-1, with 10 bases matching TRBD2. The V and J ends lost 4 bases and 1 base, in that order; junction bases with no gene match: 6. The CDR3 length is 17 residues. CDR1 and CDR2 from the germline V gene are KGHDR and SFDVKD. CDR3 sequence (DNA): TGTGCCACCAGTGAGCCTAGCGGGAGTACATCCTACAATGAGCAGTTCTTC. Protein product: CATSEPSGSTSYNEQFF.

This chain joins TRBV5-1 and TRBJ2-1; the D gene is possibly TRBD2 (6 bases). Germline loops: CDR1 SGHRS, CDR2 YFSETQ. V dropped 1 base and J dropped 3 bases, with 17 bases sitting between them. This CDR3 is 17 amino acids long. The CDR3 DNA follows: TGCGCCAGCAGCTTGTTACTAGCTGCTGAATTCTACAATGAGCAGTTCTTC. Translation: CASSLLLAAEFYNEQFF.

This clone appeared a few times. The chain couples TRBV18 to TRBJ2-3; 7 nucleotides agree with TRBD1. Trimming cost V 3 bases and J 0 bases; bases outside gene matches: 6. Germline values: CDR1 KGHSH, CDR2 LQKENI. This CDR3 is built from 16 residues. The CDR3 nucleotides read TGTGCCAGCTCACCCAGACGGGACAGTAGCACAGATACGCAGTATTTT. Its translation: CASSPRRDSSTDTQYF.

This clone has only one observation. The chain recombines TRBV7-6 with TRBJ1-5, with 8 nucleotides matching TRBD1. The CDR3 length is 15 residues. With 5 bases clipped from V and 10 bases from J, the junction kept 13 bases outside the gene matches. CDR1 and CDR2 (germline): SGHVS, FNYEAQ. DNA for the CDR3: TGTGCCAGCAGCCCCGAGGTGGCAGGGGGCTCTCCCCAGCATTTT. Translating gives CASSPEVAGGSPQHF.

The rearrangement uses TRBV7-2 and TRBJ2-1; 10 nucleotides agree with TRBD1. The V gene end was trimmed by 5 bases and the J gene end by 3 bases; junction bases not matched to a gene: 7. The germline CDR1 and CDR2 sequences are SGHTA and FQGNSA. This CDR3 spans 16 amino acids. CDR3 nucleotides: TGTGCCAGCAGCGCGCGACAGGGGGCGAACTACAATGAGCAGTTCTTC. Amino acid sequence: CASSARQGANYNEQFF.

The CDR3 is CASSAPFGTDQETQYF. The CDR3 DNA is TGTGCCAGCAGCGCCCCTTTCGGGACAGACCAAGAGACCCAGTACTTC. The chain carries TRBV9 and TRBJ2-5; TRBD1 matches at 7 bases. CDR3 size: 16 residues. V lost 3 bases, J lost 0 bases, and 8 bases stayed unmatched. The V gene's germline CDR1 is SGDLS and CDR2 YYNGEE.

The chain recombines TRBV9 with TRBJ2-5; D is undetermined. V was shortened by 0 bases and J by 2 bases, with 8 bases between the two germline ends. There are 14 residues in the CDR3. Germline lookup yields CDR1 SGDLS and CDR2 YYNGEE. CDR3 nucleotides: TGTGCCAGCAGCGTAGAGGGCGTACAAGAGACCCAGTACTTC. Translated, it gives CASSVEGVQETQYF.